The next 21 T cell receptor beta chains were all read from a single sample in a study of blood T cell repertoires in COVID-19. Method: immunoSEQ multiplex PCR; TCRdb's copy keeps in-frame clones and lacks some. The profile covers 55,000 to 80,000 clones, with around three quarters appearing a single time and more than 5% taken by the ten largest. Specimen: peripheral blood. All receptors derive from a human donor in a cohort sampled during active COVID-19.

This clone was recorded at least ten times. Sequence at one end of the junction differs from germline and may be a read error. The rearrangement joins TRBV4-1 to TRBJ2-3, with 11 bases matching TRBD2. The CDR3 is made up of 15 amino acids. Germline CDR1 reads MGHRA; CDR2 reads YSYEKL. In DNA, the CDR3 is TGCGCCAGCAGCCAACTAGCGGGGGGCACATATACGCAGTATTTT. The encoded protein is CASSQLAGGTYTQYF.

This chain connects TRBV4-2 to TRBJ2-7; 9 nucleotides line up with TRBD2. Losses at the gene ends were 6 bases for V and 0 bases for J; bases not matched to a gene: 3. Germline-derived CDR1 and CDR2 are LGHNA and YNFKEQ. The CDR3 runs to 14 residues. The CDR3 DNA reads TGTGCCAGCAGAGAACTAGCGGGCTCCTACGAGCAGTACTTC. It is translated as CASRELAGSYEQYF.

The chain links TRBV30 to TRBJ2-3; D uncertain. Germline V gene sequence: CDR1 GTSNPN, CDR2 SVGIG (reference sequence). The CDR3 runs to 12 residues. V gave up 2 bases and J gave up 4 bases, with 7 bases separating them. The CDR3 region has the DNA TGTGCCTGGAGTTCTATCGCAGATACGCAGTATTTT. Its protein product is CAWSSIADTQYF.

This clone is termed medium-sized. CDR3 bases: TGTGCCAGCAGCCAAGGGCATCCTCTCTACGAGCAGTACTTC. Its protein product is CASSQGHPLYEQYF. This chain links TRBV4-2 with TRBJ2-7; the D is unclear. Per the germline V gene, CDR1 is LGHNA and CDR2 is YNFKEQ. V dropped 1 base and J dropped 3 bases, with 10 bases sitting between them. There are 14 residues in the CDR3.

V is TRBV7-2 and J is TRBJ2-3; 13 nucleotides agree with TRBD2. Trimming removed 4 bases from V and 6 bases from J; junction bases left unmatched: 10. The CDR3 spans 17 residues. The V gene's germline CDR1 is SGHTA and CDR2 FQGNSA. The DNA of the CDR3 is TGTGCCAGCAGCTGGACTAGCGGGGGCCCTAAAGGTGATACGCAGTATTTT. It yields the protein CASSWTSGGPKGDTQYF.

This clone has just one count. This chain connects TRBV7-2 to TRBJ1-2; D is perhaps TRBD1 (5 bases). Trimming took 5 bases from V and 0 from J, leaving 16 bases between them. Germline V gene lookup returns CDR1 SGHTA and CDR2 FQGNSA. This CDR3 is built from 16 residues. The CDR3 region has the DNA TGTGCCAGCAGCGCCAGGTTGGGGGGATCTAACTATGGCTACACCTTC. Amino acid sequence: CASSARLGGSNYGYTF.

The chain uses TRBV5-4 and TRBJ2-3, with a possible D match to TRBD2 (6 bases). Germline V gene sequence: CDR1 SGHNT, CDR2 YYREEE (reference sequence). The V gene lost 2 bases and the J gene lost 6 bases, with 13 bases spanning the gap. The CDR3 is made up of 14 amino acids. This CDR3 is CASSLRRGGDTQYF. The CDR3 region has the DNA TGTGCCAGCAGCTTACGGCGGGGCGGTGATACGCAGTATTTT.

The rearrangement links TRBV6-6 to TRBJ1-1; D remains ambiguous. The germline V and J ends were trimmed by 5 bases and 0 bases, with 7 bases remaining between them. Germline V lookup: CDR1 MNHNY, CDR2 SVGAGI (reference sequence). The CDR3 covers 13 residues. The CDR3 DNA reads TGTGCCAGCAGTGCTACAGTGAACACTGAAGCTTTCTTT. This codes for CASSATVNTEAFF.

This chain uses TRBV6-5 with TRBJ1-6; 8 positions agree with TRBD1. Losses at the gene ends were 0 bases for V and 6 bases for J; bases not matched to a gene: 1. The CDR3 is 15 amino acids. Germline values: CDR1 MNHEY, CDR2 SVGAGI. The CDR3 is CASSYSGQGNSPLHF. CDR3 DNA: TGTGCCAGCAGTTACTCCGGACAGGGTAATTCACCCCTCCACTTT.

The J gene is TRBJ2-3, the V gene TRBV4-2; 12 bases are a match to TRBD2. Germline values: CDR1 LGHNA, CDR2 YNFKEQ. CDR3 length: 16 amino acids. Trimming took 0 bases from V and 4 from J; bases not matched to a gene: 2. CDR3 nucleotides: TGTGCCAGCAGCCAAGAACTAGCGGGGGGATCAGATACGCAGTATTTT. This translates into CASSQELAGGSDTQYF.

This clone was counted many times. The chain joins TRBV5-1 to TRBJ2-2, with 7 bases that match TRBD1. V lost 3 bases to trimming and J lost 4 bases; unmatched junction nucleotides: 6. The CDR3 length is 15 residues. CDR1 and CDR2 (germline): SGHRS, YFSETQ. CDR3 region: CASSSNWDSTGELFF. CDR3 coding DNA: TGCGCCAGCAGCTCAAACTGGGACAGCACCGGGGAGCTGTTTTTT.

The rearrangement links TRBV29-1 to TRBJ2-1, with D possibly being TRBD2 (7 bases). Germline values: CDR1 SQVTM, CDR2 ANQGSEA. CDR3 size: 14 residues. Trimming removed 5 bases from V and 6 bases from J, with 17 bases in between. The DNA for the CDR3 is TGCAGCGTTAGGGCCCTGGGGGGGCCCAATGAGCAGTTCTTC. Protein: CSVRALGGPNEQFF.

The rearrangement links TRBV4-1 to TRBJ2-2, with 13 bases lining up with TRBD2. This CDR3 comprises 18 residues. In germline, CDR1 is MGHRA, CDR2 YSYEKL. V was pared by 4 bases and J by 2 bases, with 7 bases of the junction left unmatched. The CDR3: CASSLRLAGGTNTGELFF. As DNA, the CDR3 is TGCGCCAGCAGCCTGCGACTAGCGGGGGGCACAAACACCGGGGAGCTGTTTTTT.

The chain has TRBV7-6 and TRBJ2-3; 10 bases agree with TRBD2. Germline V gene data show CDR1 as SGHVS and CDR2 as FNYEAQ. This CDR3 has 17 residues. Germline trimming cut 5 bases from V and 5 bases from J; bases unmatched to any gene: 13. CDR3 in amino acids: CASSPTGPSSGRDTQYF. The CDR3 DNA sequence: TGTGCCAGCAGCCCAACGGGACCCTCTAGCGGGAGAGATACGCAGTATTTT.

The chain joins TRBV6-6 to TRBJ2-7, with D possibly TRBD2 on 7 matching bases. The germline V gene has CDR1 MNHNY and CDR2 SVGAGI (reference sequence). This CDR3 has 15 amino acids. Trimming removed 4 bases at V and 2 bases at J, with 15 bases between. This CDR3 is CASSSTGGVTYEQYF. For the CDR3, the DNA is TGTGCCAGCAGTTCGACGGGGGGCGTTACCTACGAGCAGTACTTC.

The V call is TRBV4-3, the J call TRBJ2-2, with D hard to call. Germline CDR1 LGHNA, CDR2 YSLEER. The V end lost 1 base, the J end lost 6 bases, and 12 bases lay between the germline ends. CDR3 size: 15 residues. The CDR3 coding sequence is TGCGCCAGCAGCCAAGGGAGATTACGCCCCGGGGAGCTGTTTTTT. Translating it yields CASSQGRLRPGELFF.

The chain recombines TRBV2 with TRBJ1-5; D is possibly TRBD1 (5 bases). The CDR3 length is 13 residues. Looked up from germline, CDR1 is SNHLY and CDR2 is FYNNEI. The V and J ends lost 3 bases and 5 bases respectively, with 8 bases between them. As DNA, the CDR3 is TGTGCCAGCAGTGAGACAGTCGATCAGCCCCAGCATTTT. Translated: CASSETVDQPQHF.

Regarding this clone: In the same sample, other DNA sequences code for this CDR3. The chain combines TRBV2 with TRBJ1-6; TRBD1 agrees at 7 bases. CDR3 length: 13 residues. V shed 4 bases and J 7 bases; nucleotides not matched to a gene: 1. CDR1 is SNHLY and CDR2 is FYNNEI in the germline V gene. The CDR3, as DNA: TGTGCCAGCAGTGGACAGGGAAATTCACCCCTCCACTTT. This encodes CASSGQGNSPLHF. The full variable domain, completed using reference TRBV2 and TRBJ1-6, is EPEVTQTPSHQVTQMGQEVILRCVPISNHLYFYWYRQILGQKVEFLVSFYNNEISEKSEIFDDQFSVERPDGSNFTLKIRSTKLEDSAMYFCASSGQGNSPLHFGNGTRLTVT.

The V and J genes are TRBV7-9 and TRBJ1-4; 7 bases line up with TRBD1. From germline, CDR1 is SEHNR and CDR2 FQNEAQ (reference sequence). The CDR3 contains 15 residues. Germline trimming cut 0 bases from V and 8 bases from J; bases unmatched to any gene: 6. The CDR3 sequence: CASSLAPTGHEKLFF. CDR3 in DNA: TGTGCCAGCAGCTTAGCGCCGACAGGGCACGAAAAACTGTTTTTT.

This clone was observed a few times. This chain uses TRBV4-2 with TRBJ1-2; D might be TRBD1 (5 bases). Per germline, CDR1 LGHNA and CDR2 YNFKEQ. The ends were cut back, 4 bases at V and 3 bases at J, with 15 bases in the middle. The CDR3 has 15 residues. This CDR3 reads CASSLNRSPYYGYTF. The CDR3, as DNA: TGTGCCAGCAGCCTGAACAGGTCCCCCTACTATGGCTACACCTTC.

The table lists this clone with many counts. In nucleotides, the CDR3 is TGTGCCACGGGACAGGGGGCCACAGATACGCAGTATTTT. Translated: CATGQGATDTQYF. This chain joins TRBV19 and TRBJ2-3, with 12 positions matching TRBD1. The CDR3 has 13 amino acids. Unmatched junction bases numbered 1, after V lost 10 bases and J lost 2 bases. Germline V CDR1 and CDR2: LNHDA, SQIVND (reference sequence).